This T cell receptor beta chain appears in the sequencing data of a study of shared clonotypes between healthy human individuals. Study results and caveats: Limited genetic and exposure-history diversity came from having few donors. Naive CD4 clonotypes were shared across several donors at about 5.3%.

A word on this clone: The antigen is unknown. This CDR3 is also generated by other DNA sequences in the sample.

Germline loops: CDR1 SEHNR, CDR2 FQNEAQ (reference sequence). The CDR3 sequence is 11 residues long. V was trimmed by 6 bases and J by 6 bases, leaving 6 bases between them. TCRdb's table, derived via immunoSEQ multiplex PCR, lists solely in-frame clones and lacks some. The sample yields roughly 1,800,000 clones, just under 95% seen once. Naive CD8 cells, CD45RO-negative and positively selected for CCR7, excluded terminally differentiated effector memory CD45RA+ cells. Those who donated were healthy HIV-negative adults, with no recent acute infections or vaccinations reported. The sequencing sample was made of naive CD8+ T cells sorted from blood. This clonotype was obtained from a man aged 18 to 35 in good health. This rearrangement joins TRBV7-9 to TRBJ2-1; tentative D call: TRBD1 (5 bases). The CDR3 DNA is TGTGCCAGCAGAGGGGTCAATGAGCAGTTCTTC. It encodes CASRGVNEQFF.